The T cell receptor beta chain described here comes from a study of cytomegalovirus exposure and HLA in healthy donors. Background on the study: As released early, the data held about 85 million unique TCRs from HLA-typed donors.

Regarding the study as a whole: Presence/absence analyses supposed approximately even sequencing depth among donors.

As for this clone: No antigen is known for it.

While unrecorded immune exposures were likely, the donors were nominally healthy when sampled. The PCR used 60 Vbeta and 13 Jbeta primers. Clones were read by immunoSEQ multiplex PCR, and TCRdb kept only the in-frame ones, dropping some. In the table there are around 63,000 clones, about 71% of which are singletons. V gave up 4 bases and J gave up 5 bases, with 17 bases separating them. From germline, CDR1 is MNHEY and CDR2 SVGAGI. The CDR3 length is 15 residues. The rearrangement uses TRBV6-5 and TRBJ1-1, with D tentatively TRBD1 (5 bases). Material for sequencing was PBMCs. The source of this sequence is a man aged 55 to 70 in good health and CMV-seropositive. CDR3 in amino acids: CASSLLDSVGTEAFF. The CDR3 DNA reads as TGTGCCAGCAGTTTACTCGACAGCGTGGGGACTGAAGCTTTCTTT.